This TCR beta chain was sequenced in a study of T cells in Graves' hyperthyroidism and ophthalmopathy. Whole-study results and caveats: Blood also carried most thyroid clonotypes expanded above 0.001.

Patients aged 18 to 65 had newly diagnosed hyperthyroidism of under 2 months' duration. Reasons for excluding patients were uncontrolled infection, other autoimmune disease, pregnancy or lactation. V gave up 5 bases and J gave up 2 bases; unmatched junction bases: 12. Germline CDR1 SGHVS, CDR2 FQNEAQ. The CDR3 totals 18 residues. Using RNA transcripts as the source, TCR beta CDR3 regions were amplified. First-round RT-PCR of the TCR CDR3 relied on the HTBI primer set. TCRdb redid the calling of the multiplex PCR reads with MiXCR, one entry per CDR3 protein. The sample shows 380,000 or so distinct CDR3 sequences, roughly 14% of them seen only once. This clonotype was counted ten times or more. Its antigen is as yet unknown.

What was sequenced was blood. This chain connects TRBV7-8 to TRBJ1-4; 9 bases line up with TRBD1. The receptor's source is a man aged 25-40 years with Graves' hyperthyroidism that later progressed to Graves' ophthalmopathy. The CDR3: CASSHRDRVPWTNEKLFF. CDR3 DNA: TGTGCCAGCAGCCACCGGGACAGGGTCCCTTGGACTAATGAAAAACTGTTTTTT.